The next 16 T cell receptor beta chains were all read from a single sample in a study of T cell changes during pregnancy in multiple sclerosis. Produced via immunoSEQ multiplex PCR; TCRdb's table is partial and in-frame only. The sample gives about 98,000 clones, about 91% of which show up once; approximately 2.2% is in the top ten. The sample consisted of peripheral blood, taken after pregnancy. The receptors shown here come from a female donor in good health, enrolled as a control in a pregnancy study.

The chain combines TRBV18 with TRBJ2-7; perhaps TRBD1 as D (5 bases). The CDR3 contains 14 residues. The germline gives CDR1 KGHSH, CDR2 LQKENI. Between the trimmed V and J ends, which lost 3 bases and 0 bases, there was a span of 9 bases. In DNA form, the CDR3 reads TGTGCCAGCTCACCCAGACAGAGCTCCTACGAGCAGTACTTC. Protein product: CASSPRQSSYEQYF.

V and J are TRBV19 and TRBJ2-3; TRBD1 aligns across 10 bases. CDR3 length equals 13 residues. V shed 9 bases, J shed 4 bases, and the junction held 4 bases outside the gene matches. Germline V gene lookup returns CDR1 LNHDA and CDR2 SQIVND (reference sequence). CDR3 DNA sequence: TGTGCCAGCCGGGACAGGGGAGCAGATACGCAGTATTTT. It specifies CASRDRGADTQYF.

J is TRBJ2-1 and V is TRBV13, with 7 bases fitting TRBD1. This CDR3 comprises 14 residues. The ends lost 5 bases at V and 10 bases at J; junction bases unmatched: 11. Germline CDR1 reads PRHDT; CDR2 reads FYEKMQ (reference sequence). The CDR3 sequence is CASSALTGIDEQFF. The CDR3 DNA is TGTGCCAGCAGCGCCCTGACAGGGATAGACGAGCAGTTCTTC.

The chain employs TRBV7-9 and TRBJ1-1; unclear D gene. CDR1 SEHNR and CDR2 FQNEAQ come from the germline V gene (reference sequence). The CDR3 covers 18 residues. The V end lost 3 bases, the J end lost 4 bases, and 24 bases lay between the germline ends. For the CDR3, the DNA is TGTGCCAGCAGCTTTCAATCCATAACGTCCCGCGGTTCCACTGAAGCTTTCTTT. Protein sequence: CASSFQSITSRGSTEAFF.

The chain joins TRBV28 to TRBJ2-3; 8 nucleotides agree with TRBD2. The CDR3 contains 15 residues. The germline gives CDR1 MDHEN, CDR2 SYDVKM. The trim removed 5 bases at V and 2 bases at J, leaving 6 bases unmatched. The CDR3 nucleotides read TGTGCCAGCAGTGCAAGCGGGAGCTCCACAGATACGCAGTATTTT. Translation: CASSASGSSTDTQYF.

The chain combines TRBV9 with TRBJ2-7; 8 nucleotides match TRBD1. The CDR3 totals 14 residues. Unmatched junction bases numbered 7, after V lost 4 bases and J lost 4 bases. CDR1 SGDLS and CDR2 YYNGEE come from the germline V gene. The CDR3 DNA follows: TGTGCCAGCAGCCTCCGGGACAGGATGTACGAGCAGTACTTC. Translating it yields CASSLRDRMYEQYF.

This clone was picked up one time. The V gene is TRBV19, the J gene TRBJ2-2; weak D call: TRBD1 (6 bases). V was cut by 6 bases and J by 9 bases, with 17 bases left in between. The germline V gene encodes CDR1 LNHDA and CDR2 SQIVND (reference sequence). CDR3 size: 14 residues. The CDR3 spells CASRRAGVVRELFF. The CDR3 DNA is TGTGCCAGTAGAAGGGCAGGGGTTGTCCGGGAGCTGTTTTTT.

The chain has TRBV19 and TRBJ2-1; 11 nucleotides line up with TRBD2. The CDR3 is 15 residues long. Germline V lookup: CDR1 LNHDA, CDR2 SQIVND (reference sequence). V lost 5 bases, J lost 7 bases, and 7 bases stayed unmatched. The CDR3 DNA sequence: TGTGCCAGTAGTTCGATACTAGCGGGGGTTAATGAGCAGTTCTTC. This sequence encodes CASSSILAGVNEQFF.

This chain links TRBV7-3 with TRBJ2-3; D unclear. V was clipped by 6 bases and J by 3 bases, with 13 bases between them. The germline V gene has CDR1 SGHTA and CDR2 FQGTGA. This CDR3 region has 14 residues. The CDR3 sequence is CASSPGLGTDTQYF. The CDR3 bases are TGTGCCAGCAGTCCAGGCTTAGGAACAGATACGCAGTATTTT.

The gene calls are TRBV6-5 and TRBJ1-1; TRBD1 matches 8 bases. The CDR3 loop spans 14 amino acids. Germline loops: CDR1 MNHEY, CDR2 SVGAGI. V dropped 2 bases and J dropped 6; count of bases not matched to a gene: 5. CDR3 sequence: CASSYHDRGAEAFF. In nucleotides, the CDR3 is TGTGCCAGCAGTTACCACGACAGGGGTGCTGAAGCTTTCTTT.

This sequence joins TRBV15 and TRBJ2-5; 7 bases match TRBD1. CDR1 LNHNV and CDR2 YYDKDF come from the germline V gene (reference sequence). V was clipped by 1 base and J by 4 bases; unmatched bases: 3. The CDR3 sequence is 14 residues long. The CDR3 loop is CATSRGQGGETQYF. For the CDR3, the DNA is TGTGCCACCAGCAGAGGACAGGGTGGAGAGACCCAGTACTTC.

This rearrangement joins TRBV11-3 to TRBJ1-6; D not certain. From germline, CDR1 is SGHNT and CDR2 YENEEA. Between the trimmed V and J ends, which lost 6 bases and 6 bases, there was a span of 18 bases. This CDR3 is built from 16 residues. CDR3 loop: CASSFGEEMSNSPLHF. CDR3 coding DNA: TGTGCCAGCAGTTTTGGGGAGGAGATGAGTAATTCACCCCTCCACTTT.

Here the CDR3 reads CASSQDAGALSYGYTF. CDR3 in DNA: TGTGCCAGCAGCCAAGATGCGGGGGCGTTGAGCTATGGCTACACCTTC. The V and J genes are TRBV14 and TRBJ1-2, with a weak D call TRBD1 (6 bases). Germline V gene lookup returns CDR1 SGHDN and CDR2 FVKESK. The CDR3 covers 16 residues. The ends were cut back, 0 bases at V and 4 bases at J, with 15 bases in the middle.

The V gene is TRBV7-2, the J gene TRBJ1-3; D unresolved. V dropped 2 bases and J dropped 0 bases, with 2 bases sitting between them. There are 13 residues in the CDR3. Looked up from germline, CDR1 is SGHTA and CDR2 is FQGNSA. Here the CDR3 reads CASSLHSGNTIYF. CDR3 nucleotide sequence: TGTGCCAGCAGCTTACACTCTGGAAACACCATATATTTT.

The chain recombines TRBV6-1 with TRBJ2-3, with a possible D match to TRBD1 (5 bases). Germline values: CDR1 MNHNS, CDR2 SASEGT. CDR3 size: 15 residues. V lost 6 bases to trimming and J lost 2 bases, with 15 bases between them. The CDR3 DNA sequence: TGTGCCAGCAGGAACCGAGGACAAGCCACAGATACGCAGTATTTT. Amino acids: CASRNRGQATDTQYF.

This clone was seen only a few times. The J gene is TRBJ1-2, the V gene TRBV10-3, with TRBD1 matching 7 bases. The length of the CDR3 is 12 residues. From germline, CDR1 is ENHRY and CDR2 SYGVKD. V gave up 2 bases and J gave up 6 bases; unmatched junction bases: 0. CDR3 sequence reads: CAISETGDGYTF. The CDR3 DNA is TGTGCCATCAGTGAGACAGGGGATGGCTACACCTTC.